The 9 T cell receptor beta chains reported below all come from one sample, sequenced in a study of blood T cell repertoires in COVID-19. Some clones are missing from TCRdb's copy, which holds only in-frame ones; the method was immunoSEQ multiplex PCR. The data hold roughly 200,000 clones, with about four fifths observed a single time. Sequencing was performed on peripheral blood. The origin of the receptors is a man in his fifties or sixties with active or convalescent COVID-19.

CDR3 bases: TGTGCCAGCAGCCGAGCTATGGCTACGGGGGGCTACACCTTC. It yields the protein CASSRAMATGGYTF. The chain couples TRBV28 to TRBJ1-2, with unresolved D. V was shortened by 6 bases and J by 8 bases, with 19 bases between the two germline ends. The CDR3 is 14 residues long. CDR1 MDHEN and CDR2 SYDVKM come from the germline V gene.

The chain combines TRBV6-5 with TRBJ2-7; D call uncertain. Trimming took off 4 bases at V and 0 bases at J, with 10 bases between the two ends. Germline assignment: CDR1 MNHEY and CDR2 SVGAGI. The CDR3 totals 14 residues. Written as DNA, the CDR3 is TGTGCCAGCAGTTCCCAGGCGAGCTCCTACGAGCAGTACTTC. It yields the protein CASSSQASSYEQYF.

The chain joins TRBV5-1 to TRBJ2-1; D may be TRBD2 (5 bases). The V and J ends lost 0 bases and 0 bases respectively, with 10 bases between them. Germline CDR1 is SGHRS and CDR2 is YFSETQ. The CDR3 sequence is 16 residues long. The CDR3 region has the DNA TGCGCCAGCAGCTTGGGGTCGGGGAGCTCCTACAATGAGCAGTTCTTC. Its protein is CASSLGSGSSYNEQFF.

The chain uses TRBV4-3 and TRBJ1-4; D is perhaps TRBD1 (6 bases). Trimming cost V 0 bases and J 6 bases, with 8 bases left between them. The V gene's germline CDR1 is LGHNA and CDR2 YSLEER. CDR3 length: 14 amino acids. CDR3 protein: CASSQDAGDEKLFF. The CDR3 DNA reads TGCGCCAGCAGCCAAGACGCAGGGGATGAAAAACTGTTTTTT.

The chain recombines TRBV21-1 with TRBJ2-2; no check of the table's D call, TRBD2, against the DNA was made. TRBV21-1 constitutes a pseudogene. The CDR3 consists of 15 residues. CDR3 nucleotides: TGTGCCCCGCCGCCCTCTAGCGGGGCTCACCGGGAGCTGTTTTTT. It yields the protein CAPPPSSGAHRELFF.

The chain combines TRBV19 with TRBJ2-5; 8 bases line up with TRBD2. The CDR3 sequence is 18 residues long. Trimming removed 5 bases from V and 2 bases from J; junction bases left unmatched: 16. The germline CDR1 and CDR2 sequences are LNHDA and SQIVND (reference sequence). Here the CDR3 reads CASSAHPTSGRGQETQYF. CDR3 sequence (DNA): TGTGCCAGTAGTGCTCACCCCACCTCCGGGAGGGGGCAAGAGACCCAGTACTTC.

The CDR3 bases are TGTGCCAGCAGCTTCCTGACCCCGGGACTGGACTACAATGAGCAGTTCTTC. This codes for CASSFLTPGLDYNEQFF. This chain uses TRBV7-9 with TRBJ2-1, with D perhaps TRBD2 (6 bases). CDR1 and CDR2 (germline): SEHNR, FQNEAQ (reference sequence). CDR3 length: 17 amino acids. V was trimmed by 3 bases and J by 3 bases, leaving 18 bases between them.

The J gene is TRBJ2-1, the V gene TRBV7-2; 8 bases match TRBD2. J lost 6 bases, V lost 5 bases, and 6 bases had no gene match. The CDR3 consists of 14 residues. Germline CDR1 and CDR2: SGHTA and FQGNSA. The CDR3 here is CASSQIRGGNEQFF. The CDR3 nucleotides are TGTGCCAGCAGCCAAATACGGGGGGGCAATGAGCAGTTCTTC.

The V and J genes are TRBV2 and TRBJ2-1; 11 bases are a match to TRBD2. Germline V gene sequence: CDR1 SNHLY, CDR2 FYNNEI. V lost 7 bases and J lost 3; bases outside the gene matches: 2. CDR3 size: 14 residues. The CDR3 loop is CASMGTSGYNEQFF. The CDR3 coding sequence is TGTGCCAGCATGGGGACTAGCGGCTACAATGAGCAGTTCTTC.